Below are 22 T cell receptor beta chains sequenced from a single sample in a study of early T cells in non-severe SARS-CoV-2 infection. TCRdb processed the 5' RACE reads anew with MiXCR; each CDR3 protein has one entry. The sample consists of some 76,000 distinct CDR3 sequences, around 13% of them appearing once. The sample was whole blood. The receptors come from an adult who was a healthcare worker with PCR-confirmed SARS-CoV-2 infection or an uninfected control (not recorded which).

This clonotype came up many times. The gene calls are TRBV28 and TRBJ2-7; D unclear. CDR1 is MDHEN and CDR2 is SYDVKM in the germline V gene. This CDR3 comprises 14 residues. V was shortened by 1 base and J by 3 bases, with 10 bases between the two germline ends. In DNA, the CDR3 is TGTGCCAGCAGTTTATCTTCTGCCAGCTACGAGCAGTACTTC. Translating it yields CASSLSSASYEQYF.

V usage is TRBV12-5 and J usage is TRBJ1-1; D is perhaps TRBD1 (5 bases). Trimming shortened V by 5 bases and J by 8 bases, and 12 bases separated the two germline ends. Germline lookup yields CDR1 LGHNT and CDR2 FRNRAP. The CDR3 spans 12 residues. DNA of the CDR3: TGTGCTAGTGGTCCATCGACAGTAGAAGCTTTCTTT. It yields the protein CASGPSTVEAFF.

The sample holds many counts of this clonotype. In DNA form, the CDR3 reads TGTGCCAGTAGTTCACAACACAGGCGAGCTTTCTTT. Translation: CASSSQHRRAFF. The chain has TRBV19 and TRBJ1-1; possibly TRBD1 for D (5 bases). V gave up 5 bases and J gave up 10 bases, with 14 bases separating them. Germline-derived CDR1 and CDR2 are LNHDA and SQIVND (reference sequence). The CDR3 contains 12 residues.

This clonotype has only a few counts. The gene calls are TRBV28 and TRBJ1-1; TRBD1 might be the D (6 bases). V was shortened by 6 bases and J by 2 bases, with 13 bases between the two germline ends. The germline V gene has CDR1 MDHEN and CDR2 SYDVKM. The CDR3 length is 14 residues. For the CDR3, the DNA is TGTGCCAGCAGATACGGACAGATCAACACTGAAGCTTTCTTT. It translates to CASRYGQINTEAFF.

This clonotype was detected many times. V and J are TRBV2 and TRBJ2-1, with 12 bases lining up with TRBD2. V lost 7 bases and J lost 5; bases outside the gene matches: 3. This CDR3 comprises 14 residues. Germline V lookup: CDR1 SNHLY, CDR2 FYNNEI. CDR3 region: CASTSGGANNEQFF. DNA for the CDR3: TGTGCCAGCACTAGCGGGGGGGCTAACAATGAGCAGTTCTTC.

This chain links TRBV12-3 or TRBV12-4 with TRBJ2-1; TRBD1 matches 9 bases. The ends lost 3 bases at V and 6 bases at J; junction bases unmatched: 3. This CDR3 region has 14 residues. CDR3 protein: CASSFLDRGNEQFF. In DNA form, the CDR3 reads TGTGCCAGCAGTTTTCTGGACAGGGGCAATGAGCAGTTCTTC.

The chain links TRBV13 to TRBJ1-2; D gene uncertain. Looked up from germline, CDR1 is PRHDT and CDR2 is FYEKMQ (reference sequence). V lost 3 bases and J lost 4, with 9 bases in between. CDR3 size: 13 residues. In DNA, the CDR3 is TGTGCCAGCAGCTTCGCCAGAGCCTATGGCTACACCTTC. This sequence encodes CASSFARAYGYTF.

This clonotype has only a few counts. This sequence joins TRBV19 and TRBJ2-3, with TRBD2 matching 13 bases. Germline V CDR1 and CDR2: LNHDA, SQIVND (reference sequence). V dropped 1 base and J dropped 4; count of bases not matched to a gene: 11. This CDR3 has 19 amino acids. CDR3 bases: TGTGCCAGTAGTATAGCGCCTCGACTAGCGGGGGGAGGAGCAGATACGCAGTATTTT. Translated, it gives CASSIAPRLAGGGADTQYF.

The chain has TRBV12-3 or TRBV12-4 and TRBJ2-3; the D gene is possibly TRBD2 (5 bases). The CDR3 is made up of 15 amino acids. V lost 1 base and J lost 0, with 8 bases in between. Written as DNA, the CDR3 is TGTGCCAGCAGTTTAGTGCTAGCCAGCACAGATACGCAGTATTTT. It yields the protein CASSLVLASTDTQYF.

The table lists this clonotype with a few counts. The gene calls are TRBV28 and TRBJ2-3; TRBD2 agrees at 9 bases. With 6 bases clipped from V and 5 bases from J, the junction kept 12 bases outside the gene matches. The CDR3 totals 16 residues. The germline V gene has CDR1 MDHEN and CDR2 SYDVKM. In nucleotides, the CDR3 is TGTGCCAGCAGCCCCCCGGGTTTGCGGGGGGGAGATACGCAGTATTTT. Translated: CASSPPGLRGGDTQYF.

This clonotype was detected many times. This rearrangement joins TRBV12-3 or TRBV12-4 to TRBJ1-2, with 8 bases that match TRBD1. With 8 bases clipped from V and 7 bases from J, the junction kept 12 bases outside the gene matches. This CDR3 spans 14 amino acids. CDR3 in DNA: TGTGCCAGCCAAAGTTCCGGCAGGGGGCTTGGCTACACCTTC. This codes for CASQSSGRGLGYTF.

V usage is TRBV6-1 and J usage is TRBJ1-1; D not resolved. V was cut by 4 bases and J by 1 base, with 22 bases left in between. CDR1 MNHNS and CDR2 SASEGT come from the germline V gene. CDR3 length equals 18 residues. The CDR3, as DNA: TGTGCCAGCAGTGCTCCGGGCCATAAGTCCTGGGAGAACACTGAAGCTTTCTTT. As protein: CASSAPGHKSWENTEAFF.

The sample holds a few counts of this clonotype. The V call is TRBV11-2, the J call TRBJ2-3, with D unclear. This CDR3 is 14 amino acids long. V was clipped by 7 bases and J by 0 bases, with 11 bases between them. The germline gives CDR1 SGHAT, CDR2 FQNNGV. The CDR3 sequence is CASTPSFSTDTQYF. For the CDR3, the DNA is TGTGCCAGCACCCCCAGCTTTAGCACAGATACGCAGTATTTT.

This clonotype came up many times. The V gene is TRBV5-6, the J gene TRBJ2-1; possibly TRBD1 for D (5 bases). Germline lookup yields CDR1 SGHDT and CDR2 YYEEEE. The CDR3 loop spans 13 amino acids. V lost 0 bases and J lost 5, with 6 bases in between. The CDR3 sequence: CASSLVRDNEQFF. The CDR3 DNA follows: TGTGCCAGCAGCTTGGTCAGGGACAATGAGCAGTTCTTC.

Ten or more counts support this clonotype. The rearrangement links TRBV6-5 to TRBJ2-5, with a tentative D call TRBD2 (6 bases). There are 14 residues in the CDR3. From germline, CDR1 is MNHEY and CDR2 SVGAGI. V was pared by 4 bases and J by 2 bases, with 11 bases between. CDR3 protein: CASSSSGLQETQYF. In DNA form, the CDR3 reads TGTGCCAGCAGTTCATCGGGACTGCAAGAGACCCAGTACTTC.

The genes are TRBV2 and TRBJ1-2; 7 bases fit TRBD1. Germline loops: CDR1 SNHLY, CDR2 FYNNEI. With 6 bases clipped from V and 4 bases from J, the junction kept 8 bases outside the gene matches. The CDR3 contains 14 residues. CDR3 bases: TGTGCCAGCAGAAGGGAGACAGGGACCTATGGCTACACCTTC. It yields the protein CASRRETGTYGYTF.

CDR3 sequence reads: CASSLTGGRTGELFF. In DNA form, the CDR3 reads TGCGCCAGCAGCTTGACGGGGGGCCGGACCGGGGAGCTGTTTTTT. This chain joins TRBV5-1 and TRBJ2-2, with D possibly TRBD2 on 7 matching bases. Trimming removed 1 base at V and 5 bases at J, with 12 bases between. The CDR3 is 15 residues long. CDR1 and CDR2 (germline): SGHRS, YFSETQ.

The chain joins TRBV7-2 to TRBJ2-2; 7 bases agree with TRBD1. Germline CDR1 and CDR2: SGHTA and FQGNSA. CDR3 length: 16 amino acids. V trimming: 5 bases; J trimming: 0 bases; junction bases outside the gene matches: 6. The CDR3 DNA reads TGTGCCAGCAGCCTCGATCAGGGGGCGAACACCGGGGAGCTGTTTTTT. Translated, it gives CASSLDQGANTGELFF.

This chain links TRBV9 with TRBJ1-5; a weak D match, TRBD1 (6 bases). V was cut by 0 bases and J by 4 bases, with 8 bases left in between. The CDR3 extends over 14 amino acids. Germline V gene sequence: CDR1 SGDLS, CDR2 YYNGEE. CDR3 coding DNA: TGTGCCAGCAGCGTAGGGGACAAGAATCAGCCCCAGCATTTT. Residues: CASSVGDKNQPQHF. Based on the CDR3 plus reference TRBV9 and TRBJ1-5, the full variable domain is DSGVTQTPKHLITATGQRVTLRCSPRSGDLSVYWYQQSLDQGLQFLIQYYNGEERAKGNILERFSAQQFPDLHSELNLSSLELGDSALYFCASSVGDKNQPQHFGDGTRLSIL.

This clonotype was counted at least ten times. The chain links TRBV6-2 or TRBV6-3 to TRBJ2-3; D unclear. Deletions cut 8 bases from V and 1 base from J, with 16 bases between. This CDR3 is 15 amino acids long. Per germline, CDR1 MNHEY and CDR2 SVGEGT. The CDR3 nucleotides are TGTGCCAGCCGCGTGCGGTTTTGGGGCACAGATACGCAGTATTTT. Encoded protein: CASRVRFWGTDTQYF.

This clonotype was detected only a few times. This chain joins TRBV7-3 and TRBJ2-2; the D is unclear. Trimming stripped 4 bases from V and 7 bases from J, with 10 bases between. The CDR3 is 13 amino acids. Per germline, CDR1 SGHTA and CDR2 FQGTGA. The CDR3 region is CASSSRTIGELFF. The CDR3, as DNA: TGTGCCAGCAGCTCACGGACCATCGGGGAGCTGTTTTTT.

This clonotype was recorded many times. V and J are TRBV9 and TRBJ1-6; 9 bases map to TRBD1. The CDR3 is 17 residues long. J gave up 7 bases and V 3 bases, and 11 bases lay outside the gene matches. Germline loops: CDR1 SGDLS, CDR2 YYNGEE. For the CDR3, the DNA is TGTGCCAGCAGCGCTTCCCCGGGACAGGGAGAAAATTCACCCCTCCACTTT. This sequence encodes CASSASPGQGENSPLHF.